This section outlines one TCR beta chain sequence together with its context. Its antigen remains unidentified. This entry belongs to a study of cytomegalovirus exposure and HLA in healthy donors. Study results and limitations: At a 0.05 false discovery rate, a later analysis found around 17,000 TCR beta sequences to be associated with HLA alleles. Further analysis was carried out later, and it showed several of the most significant clusters appearing linked to common viral pathogens.

Vbeta (60) and Jbeta (13) primers were used in the PCR. Only in-frame clones appear in the TCRdb table, and some are missing; sequencing was by immunoSEQ multiplex PCR. The data hold 75,000 to 100,000 clones, with around 81% observed a single time. The CDR3 spans 13 residues. The V end lost 5 bases, the J end lost 6 bases, and 10 bases lay between the germline ends. Germline CDR1 is SEHNR and CDR2 is FQNEAQ (reference sequence). The material sequenced was PBMCs. The sequence was collected from a man aged 25-45 years in good health and CMV-seronegative. The chain is built from TRBV7-9 and TRBJ2-2, with D possibly TRBD1 on 6 matching bases. The CDR3 nucleotides are TGTGCCAGCAGCCCAACAGGGTCCGGGGAGCTGTTTTTT. The encoded protein is CASSPTGSGELFF.